Reported below is one T cell receptor (beta chain). Libraries were prepared by immunoSEQ multiplex PCR; TCRdb keeps only in-frame clonotypes and omits some of them. The sample lists fewer than 350,000 clones; around 85% were seen once. The sample originates from a study of blood T cell repertoires in COVID-19. All exposed participants met a person with COVID-19 within 2 weeks before entering the study. The CDR3 length is 16 residues. The V gene end was trimmed by 6 bases and the J gene end by 3 bases; junction bases not matched to a gene: 11. Germline CDR1 reads MDHEN; CDR2 reads SYDVKM. The sequence derives from a woman younger than 45 who had been exposed to COVID-19. The genes are TRBV28 and TRBJ1-5, with 7 nucleotides matching TRBD1. Source material: PBMCs or T cells enriched from blood (not recorded which). CDR3 amino acids: CASSQGTDTYNQPQHF. For the CDR3, the DNA is TGTGCCAGCAGCCAAGGGACAGACACCTACAATCAGCCCCAGCATTTT.